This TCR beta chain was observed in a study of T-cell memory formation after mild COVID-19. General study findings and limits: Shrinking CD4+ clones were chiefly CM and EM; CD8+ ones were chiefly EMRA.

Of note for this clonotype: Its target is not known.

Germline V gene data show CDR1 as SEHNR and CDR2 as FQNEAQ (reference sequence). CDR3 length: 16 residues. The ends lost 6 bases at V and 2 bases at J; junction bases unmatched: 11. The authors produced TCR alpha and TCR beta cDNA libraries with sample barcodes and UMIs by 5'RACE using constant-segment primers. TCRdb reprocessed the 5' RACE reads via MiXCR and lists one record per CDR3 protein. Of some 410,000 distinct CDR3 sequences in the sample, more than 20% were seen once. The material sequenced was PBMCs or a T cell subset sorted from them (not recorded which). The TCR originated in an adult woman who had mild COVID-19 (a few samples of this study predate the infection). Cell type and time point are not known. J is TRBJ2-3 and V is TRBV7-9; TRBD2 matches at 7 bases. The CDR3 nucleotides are TGTGCCAGCAGGACCGGCGGGGGAGGGATCACAGATACGCAGTATTTT. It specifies CASRTGGGGITDTQYF.